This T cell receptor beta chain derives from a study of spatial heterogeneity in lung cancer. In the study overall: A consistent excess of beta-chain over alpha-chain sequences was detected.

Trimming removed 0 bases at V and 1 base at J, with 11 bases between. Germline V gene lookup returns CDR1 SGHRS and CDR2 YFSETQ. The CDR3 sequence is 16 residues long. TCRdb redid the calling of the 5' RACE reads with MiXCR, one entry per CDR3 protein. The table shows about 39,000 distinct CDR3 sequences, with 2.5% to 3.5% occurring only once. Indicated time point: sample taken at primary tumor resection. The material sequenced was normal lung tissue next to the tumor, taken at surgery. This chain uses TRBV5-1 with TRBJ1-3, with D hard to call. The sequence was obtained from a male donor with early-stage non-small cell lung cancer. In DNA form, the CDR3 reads TGCGCCAGCAGCTTGGACGTGTCGGGATCTGGAAACACCATATATTTT. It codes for CASSLDVSGSGNTIYF.